This TCR beta chain comes out of a study of HIV-infected patients and healthy controls (TCRdb year 2014). As for the study more broadly: The question the study tested was whether immune perturbation and reconstitution could be captured by deep TCR repertoire sequencing of small blood samples from HIV patients.

This clonotype is described as medium-sized (0.01 to 0.1%). This receptor's antigen is unknown. Base qualities are not provided; no much larger clone lies one nucleotide away. Since whole blood was used without any cell fractionation, the repertoire reflected all peripheral T cells in unsorted form. As controls, roughly 10 uninfected healthy donors were sampled, and four of those donors gave samples twice, approximately 12 weeks apart. For RNA extraction, 2 to 3 ml of peripheral blood was collected into Tempus tubes. Residual genomic DNA was removed with the TURBO-DNase kit and globin mRNA was depleted with GLOBINclear. Findings and caveats that apply to the study as a whole: Significantly different mean usage between HIV-infected patients and controls was observed for eight alpha and eight beta V genes. Compared with untreated HIV+ repertoires, healthy control repertoires had roughly threefold more distinct CDR3s and higher Shannon diversity. Most CMV-associated CDR3s became more frequent during therapy, although their change was not significant, whereas HIV-associated CDR3s showed a significant decrease in frequency. Size-matched repertoire data did not replicate the apparent post-therapy recovery of the Gini index in HIV-infected patients. MAIT cell alpha-chain CDR3s were present at high frequency in healthy controls but severely depleted in HIV+ repertoires. Alpha-beta chain pairing was not determined in the samples. Processing was restricted to sixteen HIV-infected individuals, which the authors judged to be a major constraint on the generalizability of the findings. Comparisons were complicated by unequal numbers of distinct sequences between patients and controls, and rare events from HIV-infected data were overweighted by size-matching. Slight age and sex profile differences between the study cohorts did not explain the observed diversity differences. HIV-infected repertoires showed significantly elevated mean Gini indices relative to controls, which possibly reflects oligoclonality. In the study, no determination of donor HLA types was made. Using whole blood restricted sequencing depth and prevented separating the dynamics of distinct T-cell subpopulations. More CDR3s were shared between individuals among healthy controls than among HIV+ patients, as measured by Jaccard index and by the count of highly shared sequences.

SuperScript III was used to reverse transcribe 500 ng RNA with primers targeting the alpha and beta constant regions. Separate libraries for the alpha and beta chains were generated through chain-specific third strand synthesis that incorporated multiplexing indices. To avoid primer bias, the protocol used one single primer pair to amplify every rearrangement within a chain, and the protocol also attached molecular barcodes to each cDNA molecule. The SP2 sequencing primer site and a random hexamer were carried on a 5' RACE adapter, to which purified cDNA was joined by T4 RNA Ligase 1. The authors primed second strand synthesis from the SP2 site with Phusion polymerase and used slow temperature ramps to favor optimal annealing. The 12-nucleotide barcode on each molecule comprised two random hexamer sequences, both introduced before amplification and concatenated. A short first PCR added P5 and P7 adapter elements plus a second index, followed by a 23-cycle amplification PCR with P5s and P7 primers. Libraries received around 29 PCR cycles in total, were quantified on a Qubit, sized on a Bioanalyzer, and diluted to approximately 4 nM. Sequencing of the normalized libraries was done on an Illumina MiSeq using 2 x 250 paired-end kits. MinElute columns were the means by which the reverse transcription reactions were cleaned up, and the reactions were eluted into 10 ul Tris-Cl. The adapter ligations were run for 20 to 25 hours at 16 degrees C, and AMPure XP beads at a 1:1 ratio were afterwards used to clean them. Under the source paper's analysis protocol: A modified Decombinator processed the demultiplexed FASTQ files and output V, J, insert and barcode information. Sequences that shared a barcode but differed from the dominant sequence were discarded as errors, and original cDNA molecules were estimated by counting barcodes clustered at Levenshtein distance 3. The R packages ineq, vegan, igraph and RCytoscape were used for downstream analyses, together with IMGT nomenclature and CDR3 definitions. V gene usage was calculated across distinct sequences, with every TCR tallied a single time to avoid skew from clonal expansion. Similarity networks connected unique CDR3 amino acid sequences within a donor whenever two sequences differed by a single Levenshtein edit. The authors compiled published HIV-specific CDR3s (approximately 86 alpha, several hundred beta) and CMV-specific CDR3s (about 14 alpha, 253 beta) and searched for them in the repertoires. Random subsampling to size-matched repertoires showed patients' decreased diversity was not caused by their lower sequence numbers. The public reads were reanalyzed by TCRdb: fastp trimming at Q25, MiXCR alignment, in-frame beta chains only. Each record represents a unique CDR3 protein, reported with the most common genes and DNA among its rows. The V and J calls follow TCRdb's processing rather than the paper's. The sample includes 10,000 to 15,000 distinct CDR3 sequences, with around 9.9% observed a single time. Clones ranked in the top ten supply about 6% of the sample.

From its cysteine to its phenylalanine, the CDR3 spans 14 amino acids. Of the read, only the CDR3 DNA is kept; its 42 bases are in frame from base 1. The germline V gene encodes CDR1 SGHRS and CDR2 YFSETQ. Deletion took 2 bases off V and 3 bases off J, with a span of 8 bases between the germline ends. The chain couples TRBV5-1 to TRBJ2-2; the D gene is unclear. Sequences were obtained from blood. The sequence was collected from an adult in good health. The nucleotide sequence is given as TGCGCCAGCAGCTTTAACCTGGACACCGGGGAGCTGTTTTTT. The translation is CASSFNLDTGELFF.